This entry is about one T cell receptor beta chain. Germline-derived CDR1 and CDR2 are SGHRS and YFSETQ. The CDR3 has 15 residues. V shed 6 bases and J 3 bases; nucleotides not matched to a gene: 7. Authors' methods: Amplification of reference gene primers provided the estimated nucleated cell counts. Assay: immunoSEQ multiplex PCR; the TCRdb copy retains only in-frame clones and omits some. V and J calls and clone size are as listed in that table; D and trimming were resolved from the DNA. The sample includes more than 85,000 clones, roughly nine tenths of them seen just once. This specimen comes from a study of blood T cell repertoires in COVID-19. Study summary: Acute-phase and convalescent COVID-19 samples originated in the United States, Italy and Spain. Sample material is recorded as cDNA or gDNA derived from T cells, B-cell-depleted T cells, or PBMCs.

The rearrangement links TRBV5-1 to TRBJ2-2; 8 bases match TRBD2. Specimen: peripheral blood. This TCR was sampled from a man in his forties or fifties with active COVID-19. The CDR3 DNA reads TGCGCCAGCACCATAGGGACTAGAGACACCGGGGAGCTGTTTTTT. Translated: CASTIGTRDTGELFF. The full variable domain, rest sourced from reference TRBV5-1 and TRBJ2-2, is KAGVTQTPRYLIKTRGQQVTLSCSPISGHRSVSWYQQTPGQGLQFLFEYFSETQRNKGNFPGRFSGRQFSNSRSEMNVSTLELGDSALYLCASTIGTRDTGELFFGEGSRLTVL.